A selection of T cell receptor beta chains follows, all from one sample in a study of T-cell memory formation after mild COVID-19. TCRdb re-called the 5' RACE reads with MiXCR, one entry per CDR3 protein. The data hold under 250,000 distinct CDR3 sequences, with about 16% observed a single time. The sequenced sample consisted of PBMCs or a T cell subset sorted from them (not recorded which). The receptor source for this set is an adult woman who had mild COVID-19 (a few samples of this study predate the infection). Cell type and time point are not known. Both conserved end residues are part of each CDR3. D genes are given only for firm matches. Some rows mark clone size as missing; the rest say once, few, many or name a class of expanded clone.

abundance: many
v_gene: TRBV12-3/TRBV12-4
j_gene: TRBJ2-1
d_gene: .
CDR3nt: TGTGCCAGCAGTTTAAGGGTCTACAATGAGCAGTTCTTC
CDR3aa: CASSLRVYNEQFF

abundance: once
v_gene: TRBV27
j_gene: TRBJ2-7
d_gene: .
CDR3nt: TGTGCCAGCAGTCCCTCAGACAGAGCAGCGGTGCAGTACTTC
CDR3aa: CASSPSDRAAVQYF

abundance: .
v_gene: TRBV5-4
j_gene: TRBJ1-1
d_gene: .
CDR3nt: TGTGCCAGCAGCTTGGTGGGGGCGCAAACTGAAGCTTTCTTT
CDR3aa: CASSLVGAQTEAFF

abundance: .
v_gene: TRBV18
j_gene: TRBJ2-7
d_gene: .
CDR3nt: TGTGCCAGCTCACCACAGAAAGGGGAAGCCTACGAGCAGTACTTC
CDR3aa: CASSPQKGEAYEQYF

abundance: few
v_gene: TRBV28
j_gene: TRBJ1-5
d_gene: .
CDR3nt: TGTGCCGTCAGGATGCTAGACCAGCCCCAGCATTTT
CDR3aa: CAVRMLDQPQHF

abundance: many
v_gene: TRBV6-6
j_gene: TRBJ2-5
d_gene: .
CDR3nt: TGTGCCAGCAGCATACAAGAGACCCAGTACTTC
CDR3aa: CASSIQETQYF

abundance: .
v_gene: TRBV6-6
j_gene: TRBJ2-5
d_gene: .
CDR3nt: TGTGCCAGCAGTTATATGGCGACCCAGTACTTC
CDR3aa: CASSYMATQYF

abundance: .
v_gene: TRBV4-1
j_gene: TRBJ2-7
d_gene: .
CDR3nt: TGCGCCAGCAGCCAACCTCCCCAGAACGTCTACGAGCAGTACTTC
CDR3aa: CASSQPPQNVYEQYF

abundance: .
v_gene: TRBV18
j_gene: TRBJ2-2
d_gene: .
CDR3nt: TGTGCCAGCTCACCACAGGACGGATACTCTATTGCCGGGGAGCTGTTTTTT
CDR3aa: CASSPQDGYSIAGELFF

abundance: .
v_gene: TRBV29-1
j_gene: TRBJ1-2
d_gene: .
CDR3nt: TGCAGCGTTGAAGTGGCAGCTAACTATGGCTACACCTTC
CDR3aa: CSVEVAANYGYTF

abundance: .
v_gene: TRBV20-1
j_gene: TRBJ2-4
d_gene: TRBD2
CDR3nt: TGCAGTGCTAGAGATGGAATGAGCGGGAGGGCCAAAAACATTCAGTACTTC
CDR3aa: CSARDGMSGRAKNIQYF

abundance: few
v_gene: TRBV7-9
j_gene: TRBJ2-3
d_gene: TRBD1
CDR3nt: TGTGCCAGCAAACAGGGGATCCCAGATACGCAGTATTTT
CDR3aa: CASKQGIPDTQYF

abundance: .
v_gene: TRBV7-9
j_gene: TRBJ1-3
d_gene: .
CDR3nt: TGTGCCAGCAGCTTACGGGAACAGGTTTTCACCATATATTTT
CDR3aa: CASSLREQVFTIYF

abundance: .
v_gene: TRBV12-5
j_gene: TRBJ2-1
d_gene: TRBD2
CDR3nt: TGTGCTAGTGGTTTGGTACTGAGAGCGGGGGGGCCCAATGAGCAGTTCTTC
CDR3aa: CASGLVLRAGGPNEQFF

abundance: .
v_gene: TRBV12-3/TRBV12-4
j_gene: TRBJ1-5
d_gene: .
CDR3nt: TGTGCCAGCAGTTTATGGGGGGCGCAGAGCAATCAGCCCCAGCATTTT
CDR3aa: CASSLWGAQSNQPQHF

abundance: .
v_gene: TRBV20-1
j_gene: TRBJ1-5
d_gene: TRBD1
CDR3nt: TGCAGTACTCGAGTGGGACAGTTTAGCAATCAGCCCCAGCATTTT
CDR3aa: CSTRVGQFSNQPQHF